The subject of this entry is one T cell receptor (beta chain). The antigen is unknown. The entry originates in a study of beta chain features in type 1 diabetes. Study-wide points: Among patients, naive, central memory and Treg TCRB repertoires appeared more similar than among healthy donors. The study found fewer insertions and more deletions at VDJ junctions in type 1 diabetes patients. Amplification by PCR could prefer shorter templates, with the same effect in patients and controls. TCRB CDR3s were moderately but significantly shorter in Type 1 diabetes patients in all four CD4+ subsets.

Isolated RNA was reverse transcribed in full, so expressed TCRB transcripts were sequenced. Data came from immunoSEQ multiplex PCR; TCRdb stores just in-frame clones and leaves some out. This sample has hundreds of thousands of clones; about 17% occur once, and the top ten carry around 0.02%. V lost 5 bases to trimming and J lost 7 bases; unmatched junction nucleotides: 6. CDR1 and CDR2 from the germline V gene are LGHNA and YSLEER. There are 14 residues in the CDR3. The chain links TRBV4-3 to TRBJ2-2, with 8 bases lining up with TRBD1. Sequencing used naive CD4+ T cells from blood. This clonotype was obtained from a woman aged 18-29 years in good health. This CDR3 reads CASSSTGADGELFF. The CDR3 coding sequence is TGCGCCAGCAGCTCGACAGGGGCGGACGGGGAGCTGTTTTTT.